This is a list of T cell receptor beta chains from one sample in a study of Ad26.COV2.S vaccination and SARS-CoV-2 variants. The protocol was immunoSEQ multiplex PCR, while the TCRdb copy is restricted to in-frame clones and leaves out a portion. The sample lists around 300,000 clones, roughly 90% occurring once. This material consisted of peripheral blood, taken in a trial of Ad26.COV2.S vaccine versus placebo. Source of these receptors: a person between 18 and 59 years old who received the Ad26.COV2.S COVID-19 vaccine or a placebo. Each CDR3 is given with its conserved first and last residue. D genes are given only for firm matches. Rows may omit the clone size; those that give it use once, few, many or a size class.

D	V	J	size	DNA	CDR3
TRBD1	TRBV7-9	TRBJ1-1	.	TGTGCCAGCAGCTTAGTGGGGTCGACGGGACAGGGGAACACTGAAGCTTTCTTT	CASSLVGSTGQGNTEAFF
TRBD2	TRBV5-1	TRBJ2-1	.	TGCGCCAGCAGCCCCGGGACTAGTAACTACAATGAGCAGTTCTTC	CASSPGTSNYNEQFF
TRBD2	TRBV29-1	TRBJ2-1	.	TGCAGCGTTGTGACTAGCGGATACAATGAGCAGTTCTTC	CSVVTSGYNEQFF
.	TRBV6-5	TRBJ2-1	.	TGTGCCAGCAGTTACCAGCGGGCGCGGGAGCAGTTCTTC	CASSYQRAREQFF
.	TRBV5-5	TRBJ2-1	.	TGTGCCAGCAGCTTGGTAGAGAATGAGCAGTTCTTC	CASSLVENEQFF
.	TRBV2	TRBJ1-3	.	TGTGCCAGCAGCGCCGGGTCCCCGGGGAGAAACACCATATATTTT	CASSAGSPGRNTIYF
TRBD1	TRBV18	TRBJ1-1	.	TGTGCCAGCTCGCAGGGGGCCGGGAACACTGAAGCTTTCTTT	CASSQGAGNTEAFF
.	TRBV7-2	TRBJ2-1	.	TGTGCCAGCAGTGTCGGGACTTTGGGGTACAATGAGCAGTTCTTC	CASSVGTLGYNEQFF
TRBD1	TRBV29-1	TRBJ1-1	.	TGCAGCGTCGTGACAGGGCCAGAAGCTTTCTTT	CSVVTGPEAFF
.	TRBV5-8	TRBJ2-5	.	TGTGCCAGCAGCCCCGGGTTGGGCCAGTACTTC	CASSPGLGQYF
.	TRBV7-2	TRBJ1-2	.	TGTGCCAGCAGCCCGGTCCTCTATTATGGCTACACCTTC	CASSPVLYYGYTF
.	TRBV13	TRBJ2-2	.	TGTGCCAGCAGCTTAGGGCGTAGGGAGCTGTTTTTT	CASSLGRRELFF
.	TRBV3-1/TRBV3-2	TRBJ2-1	.	TGTGCCCCCTTGGGGGAGCAGTTCTTC	CAPLGEQFF
.	TRBV19	TRBJ1-2	.	TGTGCCAGTAGTTCAGGGGAGGGTGGCTACACCTTC	CASSSGEGGYTF
TRBD1	TRBV5-5	TRBJ1-6	.	TGTGCCAGCAGCTTGGGGACAGGACCTAATTCACCCCTCCACTTT	CASSLGTGPNSPLHF
.	TRBV19	TRBJ1-1	.	TGTGCCAGTAGTACGGGGTTGACTGAAGCTTTCTTT	CASSTGLTEAFF
.	TRBV6-5	TRBJ1-6	.	TGTGCCAGCAGTACGAGGGGGAATTCACCCCTCCACTTT	CASSTRGNSPLHF
.	TRBV7-2	TRBJ1-3	.	TGTGCCAGCAGCTTAGGGGGCATCTCTGGAAACACCATATATTTT	CASSLGGISGNTIYF
.	TRBV5-1	TRBJ1-1	.	TGCGCCAGCAGCTTGGCCTGGGGCAGGGCGGACACTGAAGCTTTCTTT	CASSLAWGRADTEAFF
TRBD1	TRBV7-2	TRBJ2-5	.	TGTGCCAGCAGCTTCACCGGGACAGGGGTGCCAGAGACCCAGTACTTC	CASSFTGTGVPETQYF
TRBD1	TRBV24-1	TRBJ1-2	.	TGTGCCACCAGTGACTTTGACAGGGACTATGGCTACACCTTC	CATSDFDRDYGYTF
.	TRBV28	TRBJ2-2	.	TGTGCCAGCAGTTTAGGGGGACAATTGAACACCGGGGAGCTGTTTTTT	CASSLGGQLNTGELFF
TRBD1	TRBV7-9	TRBJ2-5	once	TGTGCCAGCAGCTTGTTACAGGGGGAGGTGGAGACCCAGTACTTC	CASSLLQGEVETQYF
.	TRBV27	TRBJ2-2	.	TGTGCCAGCAGTCCCCGGCCTCTTTATCGGGGCTTGAGTGGCACCGGGGAGCTGTTTTTT	CASSPRPLYRGLSGTGELFF
.	TRBV7-5	TRBJ1-4	.	TGTGCCAGAAGCTTAGATGGCGGGGACCCAGCCGTAACAACTAATGAAAAACTGTTTTTT	CARSLDGGDPAVTTNEKLFF
TRBD2	TRBV18	TRBJ2-1	.	TGTGCCAGCTCACCACCCGGACTAGCGGGGGGGGACTCCAATGAGCAGTTCTTC	CASSPPGLAGGDSNEQFF
.	TRBV6-5	TRBJ1-3	.	TGTGCCAGGAGGGTCGAGGGCAGTTTCCTAAACACCATATATTTT	CARRVEGSFLNTIYF
TRBD1	TRBV5-1	TRBJ2-1	.	TGCGCCAGCAGCTTGAGACAGGGCTACAATGAGCAGTTCTTC	CASSLRQGYNEQFF
.	TRBV15	TRBJ1-2	.	TGTGCCACCAGCAGAAGTCTCTATCAGGGCCCCCTCGATGGCTACACCTTC	CATSRSLYQGPLDGYTF
.	TRBV6-5	TRBJ1-1	.	TGTGCCAGCACCCCCGCGGGCTTGAACACTGAAGCTTTCTTT	CASTPAGLNTEAFF
TRBD2	TRBV11-3	TRBJ2-1	.	TGTGCCAGCAGCTTCGCCGGGACTAGAAGGGAGAGTGAGCAGTTCTTC	CASSFAGTRRESEQFF
.	TRBV4-3	TRBJ2-5	once	TGCGCCAGCAGCCAAGATATGGCGCGGACCGGCGGGGAAGAGACCCAGTACTTC	CASSQDMARTGGEETQYF
.	TRBV7-8	TRBJ2-5	.	TGTGCCAGCAGCCCCTTCCAAGAGACCCAGTACTTC	CASSPFQETQYF
.	TRBV19	TRBJ2-4	.	TGTGCCAGTAGTATTATGCGGTCGGAGGGGACTAAAAACATTCAGTACTTC	CASSIMRSEGTKNIQYF
.	TRBV7-9	TRBJ1-1	.	TGTGCCAGCAGCCGACGGTTCGGGGTGGATGAAGCTTTCTTT	CASSRRFGVDEAFF
.	TRBV7-2	TRBJ1-2	.	TGTGCCAGCAGCTTAGACAGGGACCACTATGGCTACACCTTC	CASSLDRDHYGYTF
TRBD2	TRBV2	TRBJ2-1	.	TGTGCCAGCAGTGGGCCCCGGACTAGCGGCTCCTACAATGAGCAGTTCTTC	CASSGPRTSGSYNEQFF
.	TRBV7-2	TRBJ2-1	once	TGTGCCAGCAGCTTATGGGTCCCCAGGGGGCAGTTCTTC	CASSLWVPRGQFF
.	TRBV6-5	TRBJ1-2	.	TGTGCCACCTTCACTCGGGTGACAGGACGCTATGGCTACACCTTC	CATFTRVTGRYGYTF